This TCR beta chain was identified in a study of T cells in Graves' hyperthyroidism and ophthalmopathy. Study observations and caveats: Progression to ophthalmopathy was predicted a median of 6.5 months early. Among clonotypes expanded in thyroid above 0.001, most were also found in blood.

With V trimmed by 5 bases and J by 0 bases, 10 bases remained unmatched. The CDR3 has 17 residues. Looked up from germline, CDR1 is SGHNT and CDR2 is YENEEA. Aged 18 to 65, the patients had hyperthyroidism that was newly diagnosed and had lasted under 2 months. The blood sample predates any ophthalmopathy symptoms, coming from first hyperthyroidism diagnosis. RNA transcripts were the template for amplifying TCR beta CDR3 regions. HTBI primers were employed in a first-round RT-PCR of the TCR CDR3. Using its own MiXCR run on the multiplex PCR reads, TCRdb lists one record per CDR3 protein. This table has about 290,000 distinct CDR3 sequences, about 14% appearing once. This clonotype was seen more than once but under ten times. Its antigen remains unidentified.

Sequencing was done on a sample of blood. The chain is built from TRBV11-3 and TRBJ2-3, with 8 bases fitting TRBD2. This TCR was recovered from a woman under 40 with Graves' hyperthyroidism that later progressed to Graves' ophthalmopathy. The CDR3 DNA follows: TGTGCCAGCAGCCTTGGACTAGCTGAGACTAGCACAGATACGCAGTATTTT. Residues: CASSLGLAETSTDTQYF.